The 26 T cell receptor beta chains listed next were all sequenced from one sample in a study of tumor-infiltrating lymphocytes in primary liver carcinoma. A primer matching the constant region was used to make TCR beta cDNA from approximately 520 ng of total RNA. Modified slightly, ARM-PCR produced TCR beta libraries over three nested multiplex PCR rounds. With TRBV1-TRBV30 forward primers and a C-beta reverse primer, the first two PCR rounds were run for 10 to 11 cycles each. TCRdb re-analysed the multiplex PCR reads in MiXCR, keeping a single row per CDR3 protein. The sample records around 330,000 distinct CDR3 sequences, less than 75% being singletons. RNA was extracted from whole blood without cell sorting, alongside germline DNA. The specimen was peripheral blood. These receptors came from a man between 40 and 49 years old with primary liver carcinoma and hepatitis B virus infection.

This clonotype has just a few counts. V gene TRBV28 combines with J gene TRBJ2-7; D is unclear. V dropped 5 bases and J dropped 2 bases, with 10 bases sitting between them. This CDR3 is built from 13 residues. Germline V gene lookup returns CDR1 MDHEN and CDR2 SYDVKM. CDR3 DNA sequence: TGTGCCAGCAGTCCATCGACGGCCTACGAGCAGTACTTC. Amino acids: CASSPSTAYEQYF.

A remark on this clonotype: A much larger clone lies one base from this, so it may be a read error. The rearrangement joins TRBV5-4 to TRBJ2-5; TRBD1 aligns across 9 bases. The V and J ends lost 4 bases and 10 bases, in that order; junction bases with no gene match: 14. The CDR3 is made up of 15 amino acids. Germline CDR1 is SGHNT and CDR2 is YYREEE (reference sequence). The CDR3 DNA follows: TGTGCCAGCAGCCCGCCGGGACAGGGAGGAAAGATCCAGTACTTC. This translates into CASSPPGQGGKIQYF. Drawing the rest from reference TRBV5-4 and TRBJ2-5, the complete variable domain is ETGVTQSPTHLIKTRGQQVTLRCSSQSGHNTVSWYQQALGQGPQFIFQYYREEENGRGNFPPRFSGLQFPNYSSELNVNALELDDSALYLCASSPPGQGGKIQYFGPGTRLLVL.

This clonotype was found a few times. A read error is likely, as this CDR3 ends without the conserved phenylalanine or tryptophan. This chain links TRBV11-2 with TRBJ2-1; TRBD2 matches at 14 bases. Germline-derived CDR1 and CDR2 are SGHAT and FQNNGV. The CDR3 totals 15 residues. CDR3 nucleotide sequence: TGTGCCAGTAGCTTGGGACTAGCGGGGGCGGGTGAGCAGTTCTTG. Protein: CASSLGLAGAGEQFL.

The chain uses TRBV12-3 or TRBV12-4 and TRBJ1-1, with TRBD1 identical over 10 bases. This CDR3 is 14 amino acids long. With V trimmed by 11 bases and J by 3 bases, 9 bases remained unmatched. CDR3 coding DNA: TGTGCCGGTACAAGACAGGGGGCGGACACTGAAGCTTTCTTT. Protein product: CAGTRQGADTEAFF.

The V and J genes are TRBV7-9 and TRBJ2-7, with TRBD1 matching over 8 bases. This CDR3 region has 14 residues. J was trimmed by 5 bases and V by 1 base; bases with no gene match: 4. CDR1 SEHNR and CDR2 FQNEAQ come from the germline V gene (reference sequence). In nucleotides, the CDR3 is TGTGCCAGCAGCTTAGTGACAGGGGCCAACGAGCAGTACTTC. Protein: CASSLVTGANEQYF.

This clonotype was observed a few times. A much bigger clone sits one base away, suggesting this may be a read error. The chain joins TRBV12-3 or TRBV12-4 to TRBJ2-5; possible D gene TRBD1, 5 bases. V was cut by 10 bases and J by 5 bases, with 17 bases left in between. This CDR3 spans 13 amino acids. This CDR3 is CANSYGQYETQYF. The CDR3 nucleotides read TGTGCCAACAGCTACGGACAATACGAGACCCAGTACTTC.

With respect to this clonotype: The missing conserved phenylalanine or tryptophan at the end of this CDR3 makes a read error likely. The chain combines TRBV11-1 with TRBJ2-7; TRBD1 or TRBD2 may be the D gene (5 bases each). The CDR3 has 13 residues. V lost 6 bases and J 4 bases, leaving 13 bases between the germline ends. From germline, CDR1 is SGHAT and CDR2 FQDESV (reference sequence). CDR3 amino acids: CASRGERSYEQYL. The CDR3 DNA is TGTGCCAGCAGGGGGGAGCGATCTTACGAGCAGTACCTC.

For this clonotype: It is likely a read error, because the conserved phenylalanine at the end of the CDR3 is missing. This chain links TRBV5-1 with TRBJ2-5; TRBD1 or TRBD2 may be the D gene (5 bases each). The DNA end is more similar to TRBJ2-1, so the J call may be wrong. This CDR3 has 15 amino acids. Germline lookup yields CDR1 SGHRS and CDR2 YFSETQ. The CDR3 reads CASNHPGADPETQFL. For the CDR3, the DNA is TGCGCCAGCAACCATCCCGGGGCGGATCCTGAGACCCAGTTCTTA.

Turning to this clonotype: This clone may be a read error of a much larger clone one base away. J is TRBJ2-1 and V is TRBV7-3, with D possibly TRBD1 on 6 matching bases. CDR3 size: 13 residues. Per the germline V gene, CDR1 is SGHTA and CDR2 is FQGTGA. CDR3: CASNLGTNNEQFF. The CDR3 region has the DNA TGTGCCAGCAACTTAGGGACAAACAATGAGCAGTTCTTC.

About this clonotype itself: Germline is not matched at one junction end, which may reflect a read error. This chain uses TRBV14 with TRBJ2-7; 7 positions agree with TRBD2. CDR3 length: 16 amino acids. The germline V gene has CDR1 SGHDN and CDR2 FVKESK. The CDR3 reads CGSSPPNPSGVYEQYF. The CDR3 DNA is TGTGGCAGCAGCCCCCCAAATCCCAGCGGGGTCTACGAGCAGTACTTC. The whole variable domain, remainder taken from reference TRBV14 and TRBJ2-7, is EAGVTQFPSHSVIEKGQTVTLRCDPISGHDNLYWYRRVMGKEIKFLLHFVKESKQDESGMPNNRFLAERTGGTYSTLKVQPAELEDSGVYFCGSSPPNPSGVYEQYFGPGTRLTVT.

About this clonotype: A much larger clone lies a single base off, so this may be a read error. Likely a read error: the CDR3 ends without its conserved phenylalanine or tryptophan. V is TRBV12-3 or TRBV12-4 and J is TRBJ2-3; maybe TRBD1 (6 bases). V was pared by 7 bases and J by 6 bases, with 17 bases between. The CDR3 is 14 residues long. The CDR3 bases are TGTGCCAGCACCCCGGGACACACGCACGATACGCAGTATTAT. Translated: CASTPGHTHDTQYY.

This clonotype was observed many times. The junction and the germline gene differ at one end; a read error may be behind it. This sequence joins TRBV5-1 and TRBJ1-5; D uncertain. From germline, CDR1 is SGHRS and CDR2 YFSETQ. CDR3 length: 13 residues. This CDR3 reads CASSLDRNQPQHF. In DNA form, the CDR3 reads TGTGCCAGCAGCTTAGATCGCAATCAGCCCCAGCATTTT.

The V and J genes are TRBV7-8 and TRBJ2-2; the match to TRBD1 covers 7 bases. Germline-derived CDR1 and CDR2 are SGHVS and FQNEAQ. CDR3 size: 16 residues. Germline trimming cut 5 bases from V and 0 bases from J; bases unmatched to any gene: 6. The DNA for the CDR3 is TGTGCCAGCAGCCTAACCGGGACAGCGAACACCGGGGAGCTGTTTTTT. Its translation: CASSLTGTANTGELFF.

To note about this clonotype: A junction boundary mismatches the germline segment, possibly from a read error. The chain uses TRBV11-3 and TRBJ2-7; D remains unclear. Looked up from germline, CDR1 is SGHNT and CDR2 is YENEEA. The CDR3 is 12 amino acids. CDR3 coding DNA: TGTGCCAGCAGCTTAGATCGAGCCGAGCAGAACTTC. Encoded protein: CASSLDRAEQNF.

Notes on this clonotype: This is likely a read error, given that the CDR3 carries no conserved phenylalanine or tryptophan at its end. The chain employs TRBV11-2 and TRBJ1-2, with TRBD1 identical over 7 bases. The V segment lost 7 bases and the J segment 4 bases; nucleotides outside the gene matches: 6. CDR1 is SGHAT, CDR2 FQNNGV, per germline. The CDR3 consists of 13 residues. The CDR3, as DNA: TGTGCCAGCAACCCGGGACAGAGCTATGGCTACACCATC. Amino acid sequence: CASNPGQSYGYTI.

As regards this clonotype: Since a much larger clone is just one base distant, this may be a read error. The genes are TRBV4-3 and TRBJ1-5, with 7 positions matching TRBD1. The germline V gene encodes CDR1 LGHNA and CDR2 YSLEER. The CDR3 is 15 residues long. CDR3 sequence (DNA): TGCGCCAGCAGCCATAACAGGGGAGGGAATCAGCTCCAGCATTTT. Protein: CASSHNRGGNQLQHF.

About this clonotype: This CDR3 fails to terminate in the conserved phenylalanine or tryptophan, so it likely reflects a read error. This sequence joins TRBV10-3 and TRBJ1-1; D may be TRBD1 (6 bases). This CDR3 spans 16 amino acids. The germline V gene has CDR1 ENHRY and CDR2 SYGVKD. Trimming shortened V by 5 bases and J by 7 bases, and 23 bases separated the two germline ends. The CDR3, as DNA: TGTGCCATCAGTCCCTCCCCCGGGGCAGGGGCTTTTGAAGCTTTCTAT. It codes for CAISPSPGAGAFEAFY.

In this sample, this clonotype turned up many times. The J gene is TRBJ1-6, the V gene TRBV11-1, with 7 nucleotides matching TRBD1. CDR1 is SGHAT, CDR2 FQDESV, per germline (reference sequence). This CDR3 is built from 14 residues. V lost 4 bases and J lost 10; bases outside the gene matches: 7. CDR3 sequence (DNA): TGTGCCAGCAGCTCACAGGGGCTCCTCTCACCCCTCCACTTT. Translation gives CASSSQGLLSPLHF.

As for this clonotype: A read error may be the cause here, since a much bigger clone is one base away. The V call is TRBV6-5, the J call TRBJ2-2; 9 bases match TRBD2. Germline loops: CDR1 MNHEY, CDR2 SVGAGI. J was trimmed by 4 bases and V by 7 bases; bases with no gene match: 13. The CDR3 totals 17 residues. For the CDR3, the DNA is TGTGCCAGCAATTATATCCGTCTAGCGGGAATCACCGGGGAGCTGTTTTTT. Its protein is CASNYIRLAGITGELFF.

Remarks on this clonotype: No conserved phenylalanine or tryptophan ends this CDR3, so it is likely a read error. The genes are TRBV4-3 and TRBJ1-2; maybe TRBD1 (5 bases). Per the germline V gene, CDR1 is LGHNA and CDR2 is YSLEER. CDR3 length: 16 residues. The CDR3 DNA reads as TGCGCCAGCAGCCAGGAAAGGGACGGAGCTATTTATGACTACACCCTC. It codes for CASSQERDGAIYDYTL.

On this clonotype itself: At one of its ends the junction is not consistent with the germline gene, which may arise from a read error. DNA of the CDR3: TGCAGCGCTACGAGGACAGGGTCCTCCTACGAACAGTACTTC. Its protein product is CSATRTGSSYEQYF. The genes are TRBV29-1 and TRBJ2-7; 8 bases match TRBD1. The CDR3 extends over 14 amino acids. Germline CDR1 and CDR2: SQVTM and ANQGSEA.

Comments on this clonotype: A much larger clone sits a single nucleotide away, making a read error possible. This chain uses TRBV4-3 with TRBJ2-7; 7 bases match TRBD2. Germline CDR1 reads LGHNA; CDR2 reads YSLEER. The CDR3 contains 16 residues. This CDR3 is CDSSPTEASGAYEQYF. CDR3 sequence (DNA): TGCGACAGCAGTCCAACCGAGGCGAGCGGGGCCTACGAGCAGTACTTC.

The V call is TRBV12-3 or TRBV12-4, the J call TRBJ2-1; unclear D gene. This CDR3 spans 14 amino acids. With 4 bases removed from V and 5 bases from J, the gap between germline ends came to 12 bases. This chain's CDR3 is CASSSALQHNEQFF. The CDR3 DNA sequence: TGTGCCAGCAGTTCTGCCTTACAGCACAATGAGCAGTTCTTC.

This clonotype was recorded a few times. The chain couples TRBV2 to TRBJ2-3; D remains unclear. The CDR3 consists of 12 residues. Germline V gene data show CDR1 as SNHLY and CDR2 as FYNNEI. V lost 3 bases to trimming and J lost 4 bases, with 5 bases between them. CDR3 bases: TGTGCCAGCAGTGATCTGTCAGATACGCAGTATTTT. Its protein product is CASSDLSDTQYF.

This clonotype showed up many times. The J gene is TRBJ2-2, the V gene TRBV29-1; no clear D gene. Germline CDR1 is SQVTM and CDR2 is ANQGSEA. Deletions cut 1 base from V and 4 bases from J, with 4 bases between. The CDR3 spans 12 residues. The CDR3 region is CSVEGSTGELFF. In DNA form, the CDR3 reads TGCAGCGTTGAAGGCAGCACCGGGGAGCTGTTTTTT.

On this clonotype: One base away lies a much larger clone, so this may be a sequencing read error. The J gene is TRBJ2-1, the V gene TRBV4-3, with 7 nucleotides matching TRBD2. Germline CDR1 reads LGHNA; CDR2 reads YSLEER. J gave up 10 bases and V 0 bases, and 15 bases lay outside the gene matches. CDR3 length: 17 amino acids. The CDR3 DNA is TGCGCCAGCAGCCAAGATCTGAGAGGACTAGTGGGAGGGGAGCAGTTCTTC. Residues: CASSQDLRGLVGGEQFF.